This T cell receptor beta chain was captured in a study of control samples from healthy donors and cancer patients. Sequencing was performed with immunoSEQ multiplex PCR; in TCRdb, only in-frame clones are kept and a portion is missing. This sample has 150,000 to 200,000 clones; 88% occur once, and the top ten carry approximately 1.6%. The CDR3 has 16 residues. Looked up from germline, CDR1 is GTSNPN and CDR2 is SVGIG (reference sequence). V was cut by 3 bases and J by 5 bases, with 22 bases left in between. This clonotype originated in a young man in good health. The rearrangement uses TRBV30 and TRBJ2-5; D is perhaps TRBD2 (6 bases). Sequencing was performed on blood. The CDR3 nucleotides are TGTGCCTGGAGCGGGGCCGGACGGGGGATGTGGGAGACCCAGTACTTC. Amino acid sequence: CAWSGAGRGMWETQYF.